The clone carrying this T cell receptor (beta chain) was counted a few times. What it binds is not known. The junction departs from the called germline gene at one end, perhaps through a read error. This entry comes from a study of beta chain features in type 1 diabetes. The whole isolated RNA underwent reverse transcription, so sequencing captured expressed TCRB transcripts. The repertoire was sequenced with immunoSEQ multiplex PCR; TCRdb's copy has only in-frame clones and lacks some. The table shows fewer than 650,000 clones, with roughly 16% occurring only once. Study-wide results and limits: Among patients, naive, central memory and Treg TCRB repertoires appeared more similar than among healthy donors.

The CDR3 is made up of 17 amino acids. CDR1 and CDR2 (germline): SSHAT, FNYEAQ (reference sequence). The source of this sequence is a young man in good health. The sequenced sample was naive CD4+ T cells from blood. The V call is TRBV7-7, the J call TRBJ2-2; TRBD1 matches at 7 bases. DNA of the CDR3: TGTGCTAGCAGCCCCCATCCGACCGGGACAGATGACGGGGAGCTGTTTTTT. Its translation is CASSPHPTGTDDGELFF. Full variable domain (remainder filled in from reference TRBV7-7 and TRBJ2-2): GAGVSQSPRYKVTKRGQDVTLRCDPISSHATLYWYQQALGQGPEFLTYFNYEAQPDKSGLPSDRFSAERPEGSISTLTIQRTEQRDSAMYRCASSPHPTGTDDGELFFGEGSRLTVL.